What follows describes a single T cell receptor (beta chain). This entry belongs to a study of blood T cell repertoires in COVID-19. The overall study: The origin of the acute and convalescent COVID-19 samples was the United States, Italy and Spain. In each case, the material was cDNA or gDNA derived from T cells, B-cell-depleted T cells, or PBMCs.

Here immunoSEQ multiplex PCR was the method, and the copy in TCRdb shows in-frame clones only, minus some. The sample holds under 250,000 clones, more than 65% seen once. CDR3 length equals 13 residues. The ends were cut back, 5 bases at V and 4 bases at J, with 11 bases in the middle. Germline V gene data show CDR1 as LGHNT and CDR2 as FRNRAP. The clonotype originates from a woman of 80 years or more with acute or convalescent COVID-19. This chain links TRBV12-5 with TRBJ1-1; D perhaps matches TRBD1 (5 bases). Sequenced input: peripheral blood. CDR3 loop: CASGRDSFTEAFF. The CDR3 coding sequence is TGTGCTAGTGGTCGGGACTCCTTCACTGAAGCTTTCTTT.